The clone carrying this T cell receptor (beta chain) is a singleton in its sample. This clone may be a read error of a much larger clone one base away. Time point in this sample: newly diagnosed GD, antithyroid drugs for less than 3 months. PBMCs provided the RNA from which the TCR library was made. These data originate in a study of regulatory T cells in long-lasting Graves disease. This CDR3 is built from 15 residues. The germline gives CDR1 SGHRS, CDR2 YFSETQ. Between the trimmed V and J ends, which lost 1 base and 7 bases, there was a span of 18 bases. The TCR beta library used iRepertoire HTBI primers with Arm-PCR amplification of CDR3. TCRdb ran MiXCR on the multiplex PCR reads and lists one entry per CDR3 protein. The sample consists of a few hundred thousand distinct CDR3 sequences, 15% to 20% of them appearing once. This sample also belongs to another study, concerning T cells in Graves' hyperthyroidism and ophthalmopathy. This second study notes: The hyperthyroidism was newly diagnosed and had lasted under 2 months; the patients were aged 18 to 65. First-round RT-PCR with HTBI primers amplified the TCR CDR3 region.

The genes are TRBV5-1 and TRBJ2-7; D might be TRBD2 (5 bases). This specimen was peripheral blood mononuclear cells (PBMCs), taken at new diagnosis, from a patient treated with antithyroid drugs. This sequence originates from a woman between 18 and 30 years old with Graves disease. The DNA of the CDR3 is TGCGCCAGCAGCTTGTCCGGGATAGGGATGGGGGAGCAGTACTTC. It translates to CASSLSGIGMGEQYF.